The rows below give T cell receptor beta chains drawn from one sample of a study of long-term antiretroviral therapy in people with HIV. Libraries were prepared by immunoSEQ multiplex PCR; TCRdb keeps only in-frame clonotypes and omits some of them. The sample includes approximately 15,000 clones, approximately 90% of them seen just once. Sequenced material: unsorted PBMCs, taken 6.9 years after starting antiretroviral therapy. All receptors come from a man over 45 with HIV. CDR3s include the opening cysteine and the closing phenylalanine or tryptophan. The D gene is left open where the match is weak. A clone size is listed for some rows: how often the clone was seen (once, few, many), or a class if it is expanded.

>NA|TRBJ2-7|TRBV4-1|NA
CASSPGPGSSSYEQYF
TGCGCCAGCAGCCCAGGACCGGGTTCCTCCTCCTACGAGCAGTACTTC
>TRBD1|TRBJ1-2|TRBV5-4|once
CASSLGGGQTDYYGYTF
TGTGCCAGCAGCTTGGGGGGGGGACAGACCGACTACTATGGCTACACCTTC
>TRBD2|TRBJ2-1|TRBV29-1|NA
CSVEESSGSYNEQFF
TGCAGCGTTGAAGAGTCTAGCGGGAGCTACAATGAGCAGTTCTTC
>TRBD1|TRBJ1-2|TRBV4-3|once
CASSHIGTGYGYTF
TGCGCCAGCAGCCATATCGGGACAGGCTATGGCTACACCTTC
>NA|TRBJ2-3|TRBV6-1|NA
CASTSGAQYF
TGTGCCAGCACTTCCGGAGCGCAGTATTTT
>NA|TRBJ1-4|TRBV7-8|NA
CASSLEAHEKLFF
TGTGCCAGCAGCTTAGAGGCCCACGAAAAACTGTTTTTT
>TRBD2|TRBJ2-1|TRBV7-7|once
CASSLEWGGWDEQFF
TGTGCCAGCAGCTTAGAATGGGGGGGATGGGATGAGCAGTTCTTC
>NA|TRBJ1-1|TRBV5-6|NA
CASSLLTGTVDTEAFF
TGTGCCAGCAGCTTGCTTACAGGGACGGTTGACACTGAAGCTTTCTTT
>TRBD2|TRBJ2-1|TRBV7-3|NA
CASGAGVVNEQFF
TGTGCCAGCGGAGCGGGAGTGGTTAATGAGCAGTTCTTC
>NA|TRBJ1-2|TRBV5-4|NA
CASSQTEGVLVYGYTF
TGTGCCAGCAGCCAAACTGAGGGGGTCTTAGTCTATGGCTACACCTTC
>TRBD2|TRBJ2-2|TRBV9|NA
CASSASLAGGGYTGELFF
TGTGCCAGCAGCGCCTCCCTAGCGGGAGGAGGGTACACCGGGGAGCTGTTTTTT
>NA|TRBJ1-2|TRBV4-2|NA
CASSQELREWGYTF
TGTGCCAGCAGCCAAGAATTGAGGGAGTGGGGCTACACCTTC
>NA|TRBJ2-7|TRBV5-1|NA
CASSMGWTAEQYF
TGCGCCAGCAGCATGGGATGGACAGCTGAGCAGTACTTC
>NA|TRBJ1-1|TRBV7-9|NA
CASSSRTVMNTEAFF
TGTGCCAGCAGCAGTCGGACAGTTATGAACACTGAAGCTTTCTTT
>TRBD1|TRBJ1-2|TRBV27|once
CASSTDRLYGYTF
TGTGCCAGCAGTACGGACAGGCTCTATGGCTACACCTTC
>TRBD1|TRBJ2-7|TRBV25-1|NA
CASSETGRSYEQYF
TGTGCCAGCAGTGAGACAGGGCGATCCTACGAGCAGTACTTC
>NA|TRBJ2-5|TRBV9|once
CASSPWTAQETQYF
TGTGCCAGCAGCCCTTGGACAGCCCAAGAGACCCAGTACTTC
>NA|TRBJ2-7|TRBV6-4|NA
CASSDGYEQYF
TGTGCCAGCAGTGACGGCTACGAGCAGTACTTC
>NA|TRBJ1-5|TRBV27|NA
CASSLGGKQPQHF
TGTGCCAGCAGTTTGGGGGGGAAGCAGCCCCAGCATTTT
>NA|TRBJ1-5|TRBV7-9|NA
CASSLSPPGGNQPQHF
TGTGCCAGCAGCTTATCACCCCCGGGTGGCAATCAGCCCCAGCATTTT
>NA|TRBJ1-1|TRBV7-2|NA
CASSSQVNTEAFF
TGTGCCAGCAGCTCACAGGTGAACACTGAAGCTTTCTTT
>NA|TRBJ2-7|TRBV19|few
CASSIASASYEQYF
TGTGCCAGTAGTATTGCTAGCGCGTCCTACGAGCAGTACTTC
>NA|TRBJ2-1|TRBV7-2|NA
CASSLDLLVNEQFF
TGTGCCAGCAGCTTAGACCTCCTGGTCAATGAGCAGTTCTTC
>NA|TRBJ2-6|TRBV6-1|NA
CASSPGYSGANVLTF
TGTGCCAGCAGTCCGGGTTACTCTGGGGCCAACGTCCTGACTTTC
>NA|TRBJ2-1|TRBV2|NA
CASGGRGGQNEQFF
TGTGCCAGTGGGGGGAGGGGCGGACAGAATGAGCAGTTCTTC
>TRBD1|TRBJ2-7|TRBV28|NA
CASSPSPGQGVHEQYF
TGTGCCAGCAGTCCAAGCCCGGGACAGGGGGTCCACGAGCAGTACTTC
>TRBD1|TRBJ2-3|TRBV5-8|NA
CASSRQGRFTDTQYF
TGTGCCAGCAGCCGACAGGGGCGATTCACAGATACGCAGTATTTT
>NA|TRBJ2-2|TRBV7-3|NA
CASSFLGSTGELFF
TGTGCCAGCAGCTTTCTAGGTTCCACCGGGGAGCTGTTTTTT
>NA|TRBJ1-5|TRBV18|NA
CASSSREGNQPQHF
TGTGCCAGCTCCTCTAGGGAGGGCAATCAGCCCCAGCATTTT
>NA|TRBJ1-1|TRBV5-4|NA
CAYELGTGAFF
TGTGCCTACGAACTGGGGACGGGAGCTTTCTTT
>NA|TRBJ1-6|TRBV6-5|NA
CASSYGGGTPLHF
TGTGCCAGCAGTTACGGGGGCGGGACACCCCTCCACTTT
>NA|TRBJ2-7|TRBV5-4|NA
CASSVGVSMYEQYF
TGTGCCAGCAGCGTAGGGGTTAGTATGTACGAGCAGTACTTC
>NA|TRBJ2-1|TRBV2|once
CASSAVSSYNEQFF
TGTGCCAGCAGTGCGGTCAGCTCCTACAATGAGCAGTTCTTC
>NA|TRBJ2-7|TRBV29-1|NA
CSYRVGNYEQYF
TGCAGCTACAGGGTTGGCAACTACGAGCAGTACTTC
>NA|TRBJ1-5|TRBV21-1|NA
CASSKNATGQGHQPQHF
TGTGCCAGCAGCAAAAATGCAACGGGACAGGGTCATCAGCCCCAGCATTTT
>TRBD2|TRBJ2-5|TRBV7-8|NA
CASSLRLAGDGYGETQYF
TGTGCCAGCAGCTTAAGACTAGCGGGAGATGGGTACGGAGAGACCCAGTACTTC
>NA|TRBJ1-1|TRBV18|NA
CASSPAGRDTEAFF
TGTGCCAGCTCACCAGCAGGTAGGGACACTGAAGCTTTCTTT
>NA|TRBJ2-7|TRBV7-9|NA
CASTPGRGNHEQYF
TGTGCCAGCACCCCAGGCCGGGGGAACCACGAGCAGTACTTC
>TRBD2|TRBJ2-7|TRBV30|NA
CAWRTSGYEQYF
TGTGCCTGGAGGACTAGCGGCTACGAGCAGTACTTC
>NA|TRBJ1-4|TRBV7-9|once
CASSLKGTERVF
TGTGCCAGCAGCTTAAAAGGGACGGAACGGGTTTTT
>NA|TRBJ2-1|TRBV7-8|NA
CASSLSSYNEQFF
TGTGCCAGCAGCTTAAGCTCCTACAATGAGCAGTTCTTC
>TRBD1|TRBJ2-7|TRBV18|NA
CASSPRQGKGYEQYF
TGTGCCAGCTCACCCCGACAGGGTAAGGGGTACGAGCAGTACTTC
>NA|TRBJ2-7|TRBV6-1|medium-sized
CASSEEGSYYEQYF
TGTGCCAGCAGTGAAGAGGGGTCCTACTACGAGCAGTACTTC
>TRBD2|TRBJ2-1|TRBV11-2|NA
CASSFLLAGGLNEQFF
TGTGCCAGCAGCTTCCTACTAGCGGGAGGCCTCAATGAGCAGTTCTTC
>NA|TRBJ2-2|TRBV10-3|NA
CASYPGRDTGELFF
TGTGCCTCCTACCCCGGACGGGACACCGGGGAGCTGTTTTTT
>NA|TRBJ2-3|TRBV27|NA
CASSSLKGTPTDTQYF
TGTGCCAGCAGTTCCCTGAAGGGGACTCCGACAGATACGCAGTATTTT
>TRBD1|TRBJ2-1|TRBV18|NA
CASSRTGDEQFF
TGTGCCAGCTCACGGACAGGGGATGAGCAGTTCTTC
>NA|TRBJ2-3|TRBV7-2|NA
CASSLGASSTDTQYF
TGTGCCAGCAGCTTAGGAGCGTCTAGCACAGATACGCAGTATTTT
>NA|TRBJ2-7|TRBV5-6|once
CASTMGDAYEQYF
TGTGCCAGCACCATGGGCGACGCCTACGAGCAGTACTTC
>TRBD2|TRBJ2-7|TRBV7-2|NA
CASRQIAGGPNEQYF
TGTGCCAGCAGGCAAATAGCGGGAGGGCCTAACGAGCAGTACTTC
>NA|TRBJ1-1|TRBV14|NA
CASSQVEIGLHTEAFF
TGTGCCAGCAGCCAAGTGGAGATTGGTTTGCACACTGAAGCTTTCTTT
>NA|TRBJ2-1|TRBV9|NA
CASSVGLGGVGSYNEQFF
TGTGCCAGCAGCGTAGGGTTAGGCGGAGTGGGCTCCTACAATGAGCAGTTCTTC
>NA|TRBJ1-2|TRBV7-2|NA
CASSPRQYGYTF
TGTGCCAGCAGCCCCCGACAGTATGGCTACACCTTC
>NA|TRBJ2-7|TRBV28|NA
CASSLMGAYDFQQYF
TGTGCCAGCAGTTTAATGGGGGCCTACGATTTTCAGCAGTACTTC
>NA|TRBJ2-4|TRBV19|NA
CASSILGQLAKNIQYF
TGTGCCAGTAGTATTTTGGGACAATTAGCCAAAAACATTCAGTACTTC
>NA|TRBJ2-2|TRBV30|NA
CAWSVRDGAGELFF
TGTGCCTGGAGTGTCCGGGACGGCGCCGGGGAGCTGTTTTTT
>NA|TRBJ2-3|TRBV10-3|NA
CAISESPGYDTQYF
TGTGCCATCAGTGAGTCTCCGGGCTATGATACGCAGTATTTT
>NA|TRBJ2-7|TRBV9|NA
CASSEDSNYEQYF
TGTGCCAGCAGCGAGGACAGCAACTACGAGCAGTACTTC
>NA|TRBJ2-1|TRBV10-3|once
CAISERYNEQFF
TGTGCCATCAGTGAGAGATACAATGAGCAGTTCTTC
>TRBD1|TRBJ2-7|TRBV2|NA
CASTETGASYEQYF
TGTGCCAGCACCGAAACAGGGGCCTCCTACGAGCAGTACTTC